This TCR beta chain was documented in a study of cytomegalovirus exposure and HLA in healthy donors (dated by TCRdb to 2015 to 2018). A note on the overall study: In an earlier analysis of under 600 of the donors, 276 Gb of sequence data and 90 million to 130 million unique TCR beta sequences from about 179 million T cells were reported. Roughly 300 gigabases of sequencing data and 70 million to 95 million unique TCR sequences made up an early release that covered approximately 620 HLA-typed donors. Of the 300 to 400 genotyped donors, roughly 85% fell in the genetic ancestry cluster associated with self-reported Caucasian donors. The study aimed to test whether cataloging public T cell receptors could reveal signatures of past pathogen exposure. The study profiled the T cell repertoires of hundreds of subjects by immunosequencing and related them to cytomegalovirus serostatus. In addition to the first cohort of several hundred subjects, a separate validation cohort of over 90 different subjects was used. High-throughput TCR immunosequencing, statistical association of individual TCRs with disease status, and machine learning were combined to predict cytomegalovirus infection status. A later analysis re-analyzed previously published TCR beta repertoires from approximately 670 donors and added high-resolution HLA genotyping to study TCR occurrence patterns. Rather than drawing on any new phenotypic data, the later analysis identified candidate immune exposures from TCR beta sequences and the way those sequences occurred across donors. In an earlier analysis of roughly 600 of the donors, high-throughput TCR beta sequencing was used to judge whether each TCR beta V gene segment behaved as functional or pseudogenic. Alongside the repertoire data, information on donor age, sex, ethnicity and CMV serostatus was compiled. A later genetic analysis took genome-wide SNP genotypes for about 55% of the roughly 700 donors and used that subset as a discovery cohort. All discovery cohort repertoires had been generated on a single sequencing platform. Both class I and class II loci were covered by HLA typing, at four-digit resolution. The number of donors typed differed by locus, with 629-630 for A, B, C, DRB1 and DQB1, 522 for DQA1, about 610 for DPA1, and around 450 for DPB1. Five DR-DQ haplotypes were handled as single units for association and clustering, since linkage in the cohort was strong. Across about 370 genotyped donors of the cohort, an average of approximately 240,000 unique TCR beta nucleotide sequences per donor were sequenced, and 15% to 20% of those sequences were non-productive.

Study-wide conclusions, independent of this receptor: A later analysis found that HLA-associated TCR beta chains were more clonally expanded and had lower generation probabilities than equally common non-associated chains. Because HLA typing was unavailable for some donors at each locus, only the typed subset was used in association tests. Some IMGT-functional V segments, including TRBV6-2 and TRBV6-3, could not be distinguished by the 87-base-pair reads and were therefore excluded. Linkage disequilibrium might explain the correlated functional status among segregating V segments, but an unknown experimental factor could not be excluded. The classifier was reported to diagnose cytomegalovirus status with high specificity and sensitivity in both the original and validation cohorts. According to a later analysis, parvovirus B19, influenza, CMV and Epstein-Barr virus appeared linked to several top co-occurrence clusters. A cluster of highly shared sequence variants was judged likely to represent a technical artifact of the sequencing pipeline. Specific HLA alleles were associated with 15,000 to 20,000 TCR beta sequences at a false discovery rate of 0.05 in a later analysis. Most CMV-associated TCR beta chains appeared to be HLA-restricted in a later analysis, and the HLA associations seemed to be driven largely by CMV exposure. Fewer than 20 rarely observed V segments, including chromosome 9 orphons, were excluded from the earlier analysis of about 500 of the donors because counts were too low. Three of the identified cytomegalovirus-associated TCR beta chains were confirmed in vitro to be specific for cytomegalovirus antigens. A further reported finding was that TCR beta sequences accurately predicted the HLA-A and HLA-B alleles for most subjects in the first cohort. Roughly uniform sequencing depth across donors was assumed in presence/absence analyses, although this assumption may not hold. In an earlier analysis of roughly 560 of the donors, most TCR beta V segments were observed in productive rearrangements about 90% or about 30% of the time, broadly matching IMGT annotations. In a later analysis, TCR association rates were found to vary across HLA loci, with the most associated TCRs seen for DRB1 alleles and the fewest for HLA-C alleles. Most TCR sequences were seen in very few donors, while some public TCRs were found in many individuals. In a later genetic analysis, a missense DCLRE1C variant was associated with V-gene and J-gene trimming of TCR beta chains, and the association was replicated in an independent cohort. The study gave a list of some 150 TCR beta chains associated with cytomegalovirus. Strong co-occurrence of HLA alleles, especially DR and DQ, made assigning TCR associations to individual alleles difficult. In a later genetic analysis, fewer N-insertions in productive TCRs were reported among donors in an Asian-associated ancestry cluster than the 666-donor mean. The cohort was sequenced for TCR beta chains only, and without alpha or paired-chain data the features that could be detected were limited. The authors suggested that the approach could potentially be extended to other disease states and immunological phenotypes. The only immune exposure information available for the cohort was CMV serostatus.

This clone was recorded only once. This clone's antigen is unknown. Base qualities are missing; no much larger clone stands one base away. V trim: 2 bases; J trim: 5 bases; unmatched bases: 4. Reading from cysteine to phenylalanine, the CDR3 counts 13 amino acids. The read is trimmed to its CDR3 DNA, 39 bases read in frame from base 1. The germline V gene encodes CDR1 GTSNPN and CDR2 SVGIG (reference sequence). The cohort comprised around 700 healthy bone marrow donors. Cohort members were all nominally healthy when sampled, although unrecorded immune exposures were likely present. The donor tested CMV seronegative, placing the donor among the 350 to 400 seronegative members of the cohort. A peripheral blood sample was provided by each donor, and peripheral blood mononuclear cells were used for TCR beta sequencing. The Qiagen DNeasy Blood Extraction Kit was used to extract genomic DNA from the blood cell samples.

Library creation used the immunoSEQ multiplex PCR assay. A mixture of 60 forward primers for TCR Vbeta segments and 13 reverse primers for TCR Jbeta segments was used in the multiplex PCR. The CDR3 region of rearranged TCR beta genes was amplified from genomic DNA with a multiplex PCR assay. The Illumina HiSeq System was used to sequence the amplified TCR beta libraries as 87-base-pair reads. Processing in the source paper ran as follows. Across the 670 or so repertoires, a later analysis counted roughly 84 million unique TCR beta chains, around 10 million of which were shared by at least two donors. Raw reads were error-corrected and collapsed into unique sequences with a nearest-neighbor algorithm that merged closely related sequences to remove PCR and sequencing errors. V, D and J gene segments were assigned by aligning CDR3 sequences to IMGT reference sequences. For a sequence to be retained, a match of at least six nucleotides to both a V gene segment and a J gene segment was required. Rearrangements were classified as productive when the CDR3 lacked stop codons and remained in frame with V and J, and all other rearrangements were classified as non-productive. Following IMGT convention, CDR3 was defined as the stretch from the second conserved V-encoded cysteine up to the conserved J-encoded phenylalanine. Sequences without an unambiguous match to a single V gene segment were excluded from the earlier analysis of about 630 of the donors. In an earlier analysis of about 590 of the donors, a V segment was called functional when productive rearrangements were above 56.7%, and segregating when the standard deviation between donors exceeded 5%. A statistical classification framework was built for diagnosing cytomegalovirus status from the catalog of TCR beta chain sequences. In a later analysis, TCR nucleotide sequences were compared against IMGT/GENE-DB human TR gene sequences so that V and J genes could be assigned. In a later analysis, CDR3 sequences and most-parsimonious VDJ recombination scenarios were assigned using the TCRdist pipeline. In a later analysis, each TCR beta chain was defined by its CDR3 amino acid sequence together with its V-gene family, and reads lacking a unique V-gene family were excluded. A later analysis removed several hundred highly shared, low-generation-probability nucleotide sequences to deal with suspected cross-contamination and a sequencing artifact. For each public chain, a later analysis derived a clonal expansion index from normalized ranks of inferred template counts within each repertoire. A later analysis computed generation probabilities with a VDJ recombination model fitted to out-of-frame rearrangements, and checked the results against IGoR. A later analysis scored TCR-TCR, TCR-HLA and TCR-CMV co-occurrence with hypergeometric tests, applying a repertoire-size bias correction to TCR pairs. To estimate false discovery rates, a later analysis permuted the HLA or CMV assignments 20 times. In a later analysis, co-occurring TCRs were grouped using DBSCAN, and TCRdist sequence similarity was added for clustering within HLA-allele-positive subsets. Repertoires with fewer than 30,000 or more than 120,000 public chains, plus five repertoires with anomalous nucleotide sharing, were excluded from co-occurrence clustering. Imported from immuneACCESS, the table was reduced by TCRdb to in-frame sequences with V and J called. These copies leave out some clones; in studies compared against another copy, an unresolved V gene accounts for under half, and the cause of the remainder is not known. V, J and clone size are those of that table, while D and trimming were read from the DNA. In all, the sample holds 45,000 to 65,000 clones, and over 80% of those were seen once. The biggest ten clones account for 1.6% of the sample.

The sequenced sample was PBMCs. In this chain, TRBV30 is recombined with TRBJ1-1, with 8 junctional bases fitting TRBD1. The receptor's source is a man in his thirties or forties in good health and CMV-seronegative. This receptor carries the CDR3 CAWSWTGKTEAFF. The DNA reads TGTGCCTGGAGTTGGACAGGGAAGACTGAAGCTTTCTTT.